This record covers a single T cell receptor (beta chain). The specificity of this receptor is unknown. Qualities for individual bases were not recorded, and no much larger clone is one base off. These data originate in a study of T cell changes during pregnancy in multiple sclerosis (dated by TCRdb to 2018 to 2020). General notes on the study: The study examined how the T cell repertoire changed over the course of pregnancy in women with multiple sclerosis.

Library prep was done by the immunoSEQ multiplex PCR assay. TCRdb obtained this table from immuneACCESS and retained in-frame rearrangements with V and J assigned. These tables miss some clones; where compared with another copy, unresolved V genes account for less than half of the shortfall, and the remainder is unexplained. The sample profile shows some 130,000 clones; 90% to 98% of them were found once. The biggest ten clones account for about 0.42% of the sample. Trimming takes 1 base from V and 2 bases from J, and the germline ends sit 11 bases apart. The CDR3 covers 15 residues, taking in both the cysteine and the phenylalanine. Left in the record is the CDR3 DNA by itself, 45 bases read in frame from the first base. Based on the germline V gene (reference sequence), the CDR1 and CDR2 sequences are SEHNR and FQNEAQ.

The material was peripheral blood, obtained after pregnancy. Here the chain combines TRBV7-9 and TRBJ2-5; the D region possibly corresponds to TRBD2 (5 bases align). The source is a female donor with multiple sclerosis, enrolled in a pregnancy study. The DNA sequence follows: TGTGCCAGCAGCTTAGGGGATACTAGACAAGAGACCCAGTACTTC. Its product reads: CASSLGDTRQETQYF.